This T cell receptor (beta chain) was captured by sequencing in a study of blood T cells in healthy people across ages. This clonotype was found a few times. The authors ran a second PCR of roughly 6 to 11 cycles using a sample-barcoded 5' primer and a J-beta primer mix. One entry per CDR3 protein, called by TCRdb with MiXCR from the 5' RACE reads. The sample yields fewer than 1,200,000 distinct CDR3 sequences, almost 25% seen once. The CDR3 runs 14 residues. After removal of 5 bases from V and 6 bases from J, the junction contained 9 bases not matched to a gene. Germline V gene lookup returns CDR1 DFQATT and CDR2 SNEGSKA (reference sequence). The sample was also reused in another study, on T cells of mothers and their children.

The V gene is TRBV20-1, the J gene TRBJ1-4; the match to TRBD1 covers 7 bases. Sample: blood. This receptor was identified in a girl aged 2-10 years in good health. The CDR3 nucleotides are TGCAGTGCTGGTGCAGGGGGGACGGATGAAAAACTGTTTTTT. It codes for CSAGAGGTDEKLFF.